Below, 26 T cell receptor beta chains from the same sample are listed, as sequenced in a study of blood T cells in healthy people across ages. Primers used in a second PCR of about 6 to 11 cycles were a sample-barcoded 5' primer and a J-beta primer mix. TCRdb re-derived calls from the 5' RACE reads in MiXCR, one entry per CDR3 protein. The table lists roughly 800,000 distinct CDR3 sequences, 58% of them singletons. The source material was blood. These TCRs come from a man under 40 in good health.

The CDR3 here is CASSTWGSSNQPQHF. The DNA for the CDR3 is TGTGCCAGCAGCACCTGGGGAAGCAGCAATCAGCCCCAGCATTTT. This chain joins TRBV7-2 and TRBJ1-5; D uncertain. With 5 bases removed from V and 1 base from J, the gap between germline ends came to 12 bases. Germline CDR1 and CDR2: SGHTA and FQGNSA. The CDR3 sequence is 15 residues long. The variable domain in full, completed from reference TRBV7-2 and TRBJ1-5, reads GAGVSQSPSNKVTEKGKDVELRCDPISGHTALYWYRQSLGQGLEFLIYFQGNSAPDKSGLPSDRFSAERTGGSVSTLTIQRTQQEDSAVYLCASSTWGSSNQPQHFGDGTRLSIL.

This sequence joins TRBV10-3 and TRBJ2-7; no reliable D call. Germline CDR1 ENHRY, CDR2 SYGVKD. Trimming pared 7 bases from V and 3 bases from J, leaving 13 bases between. CDR3 length: 13 amino acids. The DNA of the CDR3 is TGTGCCATCAACCAAGGTAGAAGCTACGAGCAGTACTTC. This sequence encodes CAINQGRSYEQYF.

The genes are TRBV7-2 and TRBJ2-5; tentatively, D is TRBD2 (7 bases). Per germline, CDR1 SGHTA and CDR2 FQGNSA. This CDR3 region has 14 residues. Trimming removed 2 bases from V and 4 bases from J, with 11 bases in between. The CDR3 nucleotides are TGTGCCAGCAGCTTATTCGGGGGGCGAGAGACCCAGTACTTC. Its translation is CASSLFGGRETQYF.

The genes are TRBV19 and TRBJ1-1; 9 bases are a match to TRBD1. The CDR3 length is 14 residues. Germline-derived CDR1 and CDR2 are LNHDA and SQIVND (reference sequence). Trimming at V came to 8 bases and at J to 1 base, leaving 5 bases not matched to a gene. CDR3: CASGGQGRNTEAFF. The CDR3 DNA sequence: TGTGCCAGTGGAGGACAGGGGAGGAACACTGAAGCTTTCTTT.

The J gene is TRBJ2-1, the V gene TRBV10-3; 10 positions match TRBD2. The CDR3 is 18 amino acids. Germline CDR1 reads ENHRY; CDR2 reads SYGVKD. The V segment lost 0 bases and the J segment 4 bases; nucleotides outside the gene matches: 9. CDR3 residues: CAISESIASGSEYNEQFF. The CDR3 DNA is TGTGCCATCAGTGAGTCGATCGCTAGCGGGAGTGAATACAATGAGCAGTTCTTC.

The V call is TRBV5-1, the J call TRBJ2-1; the D gene is possibly TRBD1 (6 bases). The DNA end is more similar to TRBJ2-7, so the J call may be wrong. The CDR3 runs 14 residues. The germline V gene has CDR1 SGHRS and CDR2 YFSETQ. This chain's CDR3 is CASSSDRNLYEQYF. The CDR3 DNA reads as TGCGCCAGCAGTTCCGACAGGAACCTCTACGAGCAGTACTTC.

This chain joins TRBV25-1 and TRBJ1-5; TRBD1 might be the D (5 bases). Germline assignment: CDR1 MGHDK and CDR2 SYGVNS. V was shortened by 2 bases and J by 1 base, with 9 bases between the two germline ends. The length of the CDR3 is 15 residues. The CDR3 here is CASSEGGRSNQPQHF. The CDR3 coding sequence is TGTGCCAGCAGTGAAGGGGGGAGAAGCAATCAGCCCCAGCATTTT.

V and J are TRBV5-1 and TRBJ2-7; 8 positions agree with TRBD2. Gene TRBJ2-5 matches the end of the DNA better, so the J call may be wrong. The CDR3 is made up of 16 amino acids. CDR1 and CDR2 (germline): SGHRS, YFSETQ. The CDR3 bases are TGCGCCAGCAGCTTGACGTTGGCGGGAGGCGAAGAGACCCAGTACTTC. This gives the protein CASSLTLAGGEETQYF.

On this clonotype: The CDR3 does not close with the conserved phenylalanine or tryptophan, likely indicating a read error. This rearrangement joins TRBV20-1 to TRBJ2-5, with D tentatively TRBD1 or TRBD2 (5 bases each). Near its end, the DNA agrees better with TRBJ2-7, so the J call may be wrong. CDR3 length: 14 residues. The germline V gene has CDR1 DFQATT and CDR2 SNEGSKA (reference sequence). The CDR3 DNA reads TGCAGTGCTAGAGTCCGGGGCGGAACCTACGAGCAGTACTTA. Translated: CSARVRGGTYEQYL.

This chain joins TRBV3-1 and TRBJ2-1, with 7 bases lining up with TRBD2. The V gene's germline CDR1 is LGHDT and CDR2 YNNKEL (reference sequence). This CDR3 is built from 14 residues. V dropped 4 bases and J dropped 7; count of bases not matched to a gene: 7. Here the CDR3 reads CASSPSGLGNEQFF. CDR3 DNA: TGTGCCAGCAGCCCTAGCGGCCTGGGGAATGAGCAGTTCTTC.

The J gene is TRBJ1-1, the V gene TRBV20-1; maybe TRBD1 (5 bases). V shed 2 bases and J shed 6 bases, with 25 bases lying between them. CDR1 and CDR2 from the germline V gene are DFQATT and SNEGSKA (reference sequence). CDR3 length: 17 residues. The CDR3, as DNA: TGCAGTGCTAGACCGTTCGGCGGGGGGGGTACAAACGCTGAAGCTTTCTTT. It specifies CSARPFGGGGTNAEAFF.

In DNA form, the CDR3 reads TGCAGTGCTCAGGGACAGGGGAATTACAATGAGCAGTTCTTC. It translates to CSAQGQGNYNEQFF. The chain has TRBV20-1 and TRBJ2-1; 10 bases are shared with TRBD1. Germline V gene lookup returns CDR1 DFQATT and CDR2 SNEGSKA (reference sequence). The CDR3 runs to 14 residues. With 5 bases clipped from V and 4 bases from J, the junction kept 5 bases outside the gene matches.

This clonotype was detected only a few times. The chain is built from TRBV5-1 and TRBJ1-4; D perhaps matches TRBD1 (6 bases). This CDR3 contains 14 residues. Per germline, CDR1 SGHRS and CDR2 YFSETQ. V was cut by 4 bases and J by 11 bases, with 18 bases left in between. CDR3 coding DNA: TGCGCCAGCAGCGGAGGGGACACGGGGGGGAAACTGTTTTTT. Its translation: CASSGGDTGGKLFF.

The J gene is TRBJ1-5, the V gene TRBV29-1; a possible D gene is TRBD1 (5 bases). Germline values: CDR1 SQVTM, CDR2 ANQGSEA. There are 14 residues in the CDR3. Trimming took 4 bases from V and 2 from J, leaving 12 bases between them. The CDR3 sequence is CSVAWGTGNQPQHF. The CDR3 region has the DNA TGCAGCGTTGCTTGGGGGACTGGCAATCAGCCCCAGCATTTT. Based on the CDR3 plus reference TRBV29-1 and TRBJ1-5, the full variable domain is SAVISQKPSRDICQRGTSLTIQCQVDSQVTMMFWYRQQPGQSLTLIATANQGSEATYESGFVIDKFPISRPNLTFSTLTVSNMSPEDSSIYLCSVAWGTGNQPQHFGDGTRLSIL.

Of note for this clonotype: Compared with germline, one end of the junction differs, possibly owing to a read error. The V call is TRBV9, the J call TRBJ2-6, with D maybe TRBD1 (5 bases). The CDR3 is 14 amino acids. CDR1 is SGDLS, CDR2 YYNGEE, per germline. The DNA of the CDR3 is TGTGCCAGCAGTGAGGTCTCTGGGGCCAGCGTCCTGACTTTC. This codes for CASSEVSGASVLTF.

This clonotype was detected only a few times. The chain couples TRBV11-3 to TRBJ2-1; D gene unclear. Per germline, CDR1 SGHNT and CDR2 YENEEA. The CDR3 is 13 residues long. The V and J ends lost 5 bases and 0 bases respectively, with 5 bases between them. The CDR3 DNA is TGTGCCAGCAGCCCTGCCTCCTACAATGAGCAGTTCTTC. Translating it yields CASSPASYNEQFF.

The chain recombines TRBV21-1 with TRBJ2-7. TRBV21-1 is a listed pseudogene. This CDR3 has 13 residues. In DNA form, the CDR3 reads TGTGCCAGCACAACGGCCGGAACCTACGAGCAGTACTTC. Protein: CASTTAGTYEQYF.

J is TRBJ2-1 and V is TRBV7-2; 7 nucleotides agree with TRBD2. Germline lookup yields CDR1 SGHTA and CDR2 FQGNSA. The J segment lost 15 bases and the V segment lost 5 bases, leaving 19 bases of the junction unmatched. The CDR3 has 15 residues. The CDR3 is CASSPLVVGGPTTFF. The CDR3 DNA reads TGTGCCAGCAGCCCGCTGGTAGTGGGAGGGCCTACGACGTTCTTC.

V gene TRBV20-1 combines with J gene TRBJ2-1; 10 positions agree with TRBD1. V trimming: 0 bases; J trimming: 6 bases; junction bases outside the gene matches: 8. The CDR3 runs 16 residues. Germline assignment: CDR1 DFQATT and CDR2 SNEGSKA (reference sequence). This chain's CDR3 is CSAREARQGAGNEQFF. The CDR3 DNA sequence: TGCAGTGCTAGAGAAGCGAGACAGGGGGCAGGCAATGAGCAGTTCTTC.

The chain carries TRBV6-5 and TRBJ2-6; D is undetermined. The CDR3 consists of 16 residues. Germline V gene data show CDR1 as MNHEY and CDR2 as SVGAGI. V dropped 0 bases and J dropped 1 base, with 7 bases sitting between them. The CDR3, as DNA: TGTGCCAGCAGTTACTCGGGCCAATCTGGGGCCAACGTCCTGACTTTC. Translating gives CASSYSGQSGANVLTF.

This clonotype was counted between two and nine times. The V and J genes are TRBV20-1 and TRBJ2-5; D possibly corresponds to TRBD2 (6 bases). The J call may be incorrect, as the DNA end agrees better with TRBJ2-7. The length of the CDR3 is 13 residues. CDR1 and CDR2 from the germline V gene are DFQATT and SNEGSKA (reference sequence). CDR3 sequence reads: CSAKLLARSEQYF. CDR3 bases: TGCAGTGCTAAATTACTAGCTCGGAGCGAGCAGTACTTC.

The chain combines TRBV10-3 with TRBJ2-5; perhaps TRBD2 as D (5 bases). Trimming took off 4 bases at V and 4 bases at J, with 13 bases between the two ends. Per germline, CDR1 ENHRY and CDR2 SYGVKD. This CDR3 region has 14 residues. The CDR3 protein is CAISGGGGGETQYF. CDR3 DNA sequence: TGTGCCATCAGTGGAGGAGGTGGCGGAGAGACCCAGTACTTC.

This sequence joins TRBV20-1 and TRBJ2-4; D gene unclear. The J call is in doubt because the DNA end fits TRBJ2-7 better. Germline CDR1 is DFQATT and CDR2 is SNEGSKA (reference sequence). The CDR3 covers 11 residues. The CDR3 protein is CSASDWREQYF. DNA of the CDR3: TGCAGTGCTAGTGATTGGCGCGAGCAGTACTTC.

This rearrangement joins TRBV20-1 to TRBJ2-4, with TRBD2 matching 8 bases. TRBJ2-5 explains the end of the DNA better; the J call may be wrong. Germline V gene lookup returns CDR1 DFQATT and CDR2 SNEGSKA (reference sequence). The CDR3 runs to 14 residues. Here the CDR3 DNA reads TGCAGTGCTGGAGCGGGAGTCCTCGCGGAGACCCAGTACTTC. Translation: CSAGAGVLAETQYF.

The chain has TRBV6-5 and TRBJ2-6, with TRBD1 as a possible D gene (6 bases). CDR1 and CDR2 from the germline V gene are MNHEY and SVGAGI. The length of the CDR3 is 15 residues. Trimming took off 6 bases at V and 2 bases at J, with 11 bases between the two ends. The CDR3 coding sequence is TGTGCCAGCAGCAGAGGGGGAACTGGGGCCAACGTCCTGACTTTC. Its protein is CASSRGGTGANVLTF.

This clonotype came up a few times. This chain connects TRBV27 to TRBJ2-7; 8 bases match TRBD1. V shed 5 bases and J 7 bases; nucleotides not matched to a gene: 7. Germline values: CDR1 MNHEY, CDR2 SMNVEV (reference sequence). The CDR3 is 13 residues long. The CDR3, as DNA: TGTGCCAGCAGTATCCCAGGGGGCGGGGAGCAGTACTTC. This gives the protein CASSIPGGGEQYF.